What follows are 26 T cell receptor beta chains derived from one specimen sequenced in a study of CD8 T cells in ankylosing spondylitis. MiXCR was run by TCRdb on the 5' RACE reads, yielding one entry per CDR3 protein. Among more than 100,000 distinct CDR3 sequences listed, more than 15% were seen once. Findings and limits, study-wide: A TCR beta motif made of 7 to 9 highly homologous variants seemed typical of ankylosing spondylitis blood.

These TCRs are of unknown antigen specificity. The sample taken for sequencing was blood, either unsorted or a sorted T cell fraction (not recorded which). The source is a male donor with ankylosing spondylitis.

This clonotype has just a few counts. The gene calls are TRBV20-1 and TRBJ2-7; TRBD2 is a possible D gene (6 bases). Trimming cost V 5 bases and J 3 bases, with 14 bases left between them. Germline CDR1 DFQATT, CDR2 SNEGSKA (reference sequence). The CDR3 contains 13 residues. CDR3 sequence reads: CSAPGTANYEQYF. CDR3 DNA sequence: TGCAGTGCTCCCGGGACTGCAAACTACGAGCAGTACTTC.

This clonotype appeared a few times. This chain joins TRBV4-3 and TRBJ2-5; 7 nucleotides match TRBD1. Germline assignment: CDR1 LGHNA and CDR2 YSLEER. The V segment lost 0 bases and the J segment 6 bases; nucleotides outside the gene matches: 4. This CDR3 has 14 residues. The CDR3 spells CASSQEHRGKTQYF. The CDR3 DNA is TGCGCCAGCAGCCAAGAGCACAGGGGCAAGACCCAGTACTTC.

This clonotype showed up just a few times. A read error is possible here, since a much larger clone lies one base away. The chain recombines TRBV6-5 with TRBJ2-1, with D unresolved. Looked up from germline, CDR1 is MNHEY and CDR2 is SVGAGI. The length of the CDR3 is 12 residues. V was clipped by 4 bases and J by 4 bases, with 5 bases between them. CDR3 sequence (DNA): TGTGCCAGCAGTTTTGATTACAATGAGCAGTTCTTC. It specifies CASSFDYNEQFF.

The chain employs TRBV12-5 and TRBJ2-1; 8 bases map to TRBD2. The CDR3 runs 15 residues. Germline-derived CDR1 and CDR2 are LGHNT and FRNRAP. Germline trimming cut 6 bases from V and 6 bases from J; bases unmatched to any gene: 10. CDR3 in amino acids: CASGSGRASGNEQFF. In nucleotides, the CDR3 is TGTGCTAGTGGATCCGGGAGGGCCAGCGGCAATGAGCAGTTCTTC.

This clonotype has a count of ten or more. The CDR3 loop reads CASSSGGSSYEQYF. DNA for the CDR3: TGTGCCAGCAGTTCAGGGGGCTCTTCCTACGAGCAGTACTTC. The chain links TRBV27 to TRBJ2-7; TRBD1 aligns across 8 bases. Germline values: CDR1 MNHEY, CDR2 SMNVEV (reference sequence). The CDR3 sequence is 14 residues long. Germline trimming cut 4 bases from V and 1 base from J; bases unmatched to any gene: 3.

The V and J genes are TRBV20-1 and TRBJ2-3, with D possibly matching TRBD2 (5 bases). V dropped 2 bases and J dropped 4 bases, with 7 bases sitting between them. The CDR3 has 12 amino acids. From germline, CDR1 is DFQATT and CDR2 SNEGSKA (reference sequence). The CDR3, as DNA: TGCAGTGCTAGAAGCGGTTCAGATACGCAGTATTTT. Protein: CSARSGSDTQYF.

There are a few counts of this clonotype. V is TRBV12-3 or TRBV12-4 and J is TRBJ2-7; D possibly uses TRBD1 or TRBD2 (6 bases each). The CDR3 totals 14 residues. V lost 3 bases and J lost 7, with 16 bases in between. DNA of the CDR3: TGTGCCAGCAGTTTTGGTTCGGGGGCGCGGGAGCAGTACTTC. It encodes CASSFGSGAREQYF.

This clonotype has ten or more counts. The junction differs from germline at one of its ends, possibly a read error. The chain is built from TRBV28 and TRBJ2-7; unclear D gene. The CDR3 has 13 amino acids. The germline gives CDR1 MDHEN, CDR2 SYDVKM. The CDR3 is CASSLGVSSEQYF. The CDR3 bases are TGTGCCAGCAGTTTAGGAGTCTCCTCCGAGCAGTACTTC.

The chain carries TRBV24-1 and TRBJ2-3; 9 nucleotides line up with TRBD2. The CDR3 sequence is 16 residues long. Losses at the gene ends were 4 bases for V and 2 bases for J; bases not matched to a gene: 6. Germline CDR1 and CDR2: KGHDR and SFDVKD. The CDR3 DNA sequence: TGTGCCACCAGTGAATTAGCGGGAGCCAACACAGATACGCAGTATTTT. This gives the protein CATSELAGANTDTQYF.

The rearrangement links TRBV7-3 to TRBJ2-1, with D possibly matching TRBD2 (5 bases). This CDR3 has 15 residues. Between the trimmed V and J ends, which lost 5 bases and 2 bases, there was a span of 13 bases. Per the germline V gene, CDR1 is SGHTA and CDR2 is FQGTGA. CDR3 amino acids: CASSPSAETYNEQFF. CDR3 nucleotides: TGTGCCAGCAGCCCCTCAGCGGAAACCTACAATGAGCAGTTCTTC. Together with reference TRBV7-3 and TRBJ2-1, the CDR3 gives the full variable domain: GAGVSQTPSNKVTEKGKYVELRCDPISGHTALYWYRQSLGQGPEFLIYFQGTGAADDSGLPNDRFFAVRPEGSVSTLKIQRTERGDSAVYLCASSPSAETYNEQFFGPGTRLTVL.

The V call is TRBV7-8, the J call TRBJ1-1; no firm D call. Trimming pared 2 bases from V and 3 bases from J, leaving 4 bases between. The CDR3 spans 12 residues. CDR1 and CDR2 (germline): SGHVS, FQNEAQ. CDR3 amino acids: CASSLKDTEAFF. For the CDR3, the DNA is TGTGCCAGCAGCTTAAAAGACACTGAAGCTTTCTTT.

The V call is TRBV20-1, the J call TRBJ2-7; 9 nucleotides line up with TRBD2. V lost 1 base to trimming and J lost 0 bases; unmatched junction nucleotides: 4. CDR3 length equals 15 residues. CDR1 and CDR2 from the germline V gene are DFQATT and SNEGSKA (reference sequence). The CDR3 loop reads CSARALAGLSYEQYF. The CDR3 DNA reads TGCAGTGCTAGAGCGCTAGCGGGACTCTCCTACGAGCAGTACTTC.

This clonotype was counted between two and nine times. The gene calls are TRBV7-9 and TRBJ2-7; D gene uncertain. With 5 bases removed from V and 3 bases from J, the gap between germline ends came to 11 bases. The CDR3 covers 13 residues. Germline CDR1 is SEHNR and CDR2 is FQNEAQ (reference sequence). The CDR3 spells CASSPQSNYEQYF. The DNA of the CDR3 is TGTGCCAGCAGCCCCCAGAGTAACTACGAGCAGTACTTC.

A few counts support this clonotype. One end of the junction is discordant with germline, which a read error may explain. The chain has TRBV11-1 and TRBJ2-7; D is possibly TRBD1 or TRBD2 (6 bases each). The CDR3 is made up of 19 amino acids. Germline CDR1 reads SGHAT; CDR2 reads FQDESV (reference sequence). CDR3 sequence (DNA): TGTGCCAGCAGCTTAGTGGGGGGCCCTACCGAGGGGTCGGTTTACGTGCAGTACTTC. This encodes CASSLVGGPTEGSVYVQYF.

In DNA form, the CDR3 reads TGCAGCGCCTCTAGAGTCGAGGCCCAAGAGACCCAGTACTTC. Protein product: CSASRVEAQETQYF. The chain is built from TRBV29-1 and TRBJ2-5, with no clear D. The germline V gene has CDR1 SQVTM and CDR2 ANQGSEA. The CDR3 has 14 amino acids. V lost 7 bases and J lost 1, with 16 bases in between.

This rearrangement joins TRBV4-3 to TRBJ2-7; D is perhaps TRBD2 (5 bases). V was cut by 0 bases and J by 3 bases, with 9 bases left in between. CDR1 is LGHNA, CDR2 YSLEER, per germline. The length of the CDR3 is 14 residues. CDR3 in DNA: TGCGCCAGCAGCCAAGATCGGGGTTTCTACGAGCAGTACTTC. This sequence encodes CASSQDRGFYEQYF.

The rearrangement links TRBV12-3 or TRBV12-4 to TRBJ2-7; tentatively, D is TRBD2 (6 bases). Trimming removed 3 bases at V and 2 bases at J, with 11 bases between. This CDR3 spans 14 amino acids. The CDR3 nucleotides are TGTGCCAGCAGTTTCGGGGGATCGACCTACGAGCAGTACTTC. Amino acids: CASSFGGSTYEQYF.

This clonotype was seen once. The chain has TRBV12-3 or TRBV12-4 and TRBJ2-1; D is tentatively TRBD1 or TRBD2 (5 bases each). The CDR3 has 12 residues. Trimming removed 5 bases from V and 16 bases from J, with 18 bases in between. The CDR3 DNA reads as TGTGCCAGCAGTCTTATGGGGGAGAGGGGCTTCTTC. Its protein is CASSLMGERGFF.

The table lists this clonotype with a few counts. V gene TRBV12-3 or TRBV12-4 combines with J gene TRBJ2-3; D gene uncertain. Trimming took 3 bases from V and 6 from J, leaving 13 bases between them. CDR3 length: 14 amino acids. Written as DNA, the CDR3 is TGTGCCAGCAGTTTCGGAGTCGTGGTGGATACGCAGTATTTT. It encodes CASSFGVVVDTQYF.

This sequence joins TRBV12-3 or TRBV12-4 and TRBJ1-1; 7 bases align to TRBD1. The CDR3 length is 14 residues. The V segment lost 4 bases and the J segment 4 bases; nucleotides outside the gene matches: 6. Here the CDR3 reads CASSSVSGGTEAFF. CDR3 nucleotide sequence: TGTGCCAGCAGTTCGGTTTCAGGGGGCACTGAAGCTTTCTTT.

This clonotype was found once. One junction end disagrees with the germline gene, perhaps due to a read error. The chain is built from TRBV2 and TRBJ2-3, with D perhaps TRBD2 (6 bases). The CDR3 is 11 amino acids. Germline loops: CDR1 SNHLY, CDR2 FYNNEI. Written as DNA, the CDR3 is TGTGCCAGCAGACCGGGACTGGGGGTTGATTTT. This codes for CASRPGLGVDF.

The rearrangement joins TRBV3-1 to TRBJ1-5; no firm D call. The germline V gene encodes CDR1 LGHDT and CDR2 YNNKEL (reference sequence). This CDR3 is 15 amino acids long. The V end was cut by 0 bases, the J end by 7 bases, with 13 bases between. As DNA, the CDR3 is TGTGCCAGCAGCCAAGATTTGACATTACAGCAGCCCCAGCATTTT. Protein: CASSQDLTLQQPQHF.

This clonotype was seen a handful of times. The V call is TRBV20-1, the J call TRBJ2-1, with D hard to call. V lost 3 bases and J 3 bases, leaving 12 bases between the germline ends. The CDR3 spans 14 residues. Per the germline V gene, CDR1 is DFQATT and CDR2 is SNEGSKA (reference sequence). The CDR3 DNA follows: TGCAGTGCTAGGAAGAGGTCACTCTACAATGAGCAGTTCTTC. It specifies CSARKRSLYNEQFF.

The V gene is TRBV29-1, the J gene TRBJ2-7; 16 bases are a match to TRBD2. In germline, CDR1 is SQVTM, CDR2 ANQGSEA. J gave up 7 bases and V 7 bases, and 10 bases lay outside the gene matches. CDR3 size: 15 residues. The CDR3 coding sequence is TGCAGCGCCGCCGGGACTAGCGGGAGGGGCCTGGAGCAGTACTTC. Translated: CSAAGTSGRGLEQYF.

This clonotype was seen more than once but under ten times. The chain carries TRBV19 and TRBJ1-1; no firm D call. Germline loops: CDR1 LNHDA, CDR2 SQIVND (reference sequence). The CDR3 is made up of 13 amino acids. The V gene lost 3 bases and the J gene lost 6 bases, with 11 bases spanning the gap. In DNA form, the CDR3 reads TGTGCCAGTAGTATGCTGTCGGGCTCTGAAGCTTTCTTT. Translated: CASSMLSGSEAFF.

This clonotype showed up just a few times. J is TRBJ2-7 and V is TRBV19, with unresolved D. Germline loops: CDR1 LNHDA, CDR2 SQIVND (reference sequence). Trimming removed 6 bases at V and 0 bases at J, with 9 bases between. The CDR3 loop spans 13 amino acids. The CDR3 DNA sequence: TGTGCCAGTAGATCCCGCGGCTCCTACGAGCAGTACTTC. This sequence encodes CASRSRGSYEQYF.